What follows is one T cell receptor (beta chain) and its context. Its antigen is as yet unknown. The V gene end was trimmed by 4 bases and the J gene end by 5 bases; junction bases not matched to a gene: 14. The CDR3 is made up of 17 amino acids. The germline gives CDR1 MDHEN, CDR2 SYDVKM. The data are from a study of T cells in Graves' hyperthyroidism and ophthalmopathy. General observations from the study: Most clonotypes that expanded in the thyroid above 0.001 also showed up in blood.

Using RNA transcripts as the source, TCR beta CDR3 regions were amplified. First-round RT-PCR targeting the TCR CDR3 was performed with the HTBI primer set. TCRdb recomputed calls from the multiplex PCR reads with MiXCR, one row per CDR3 protein. The sample records some 500,000 distinct CDR3 sequences, around a quarter being singletons. The V gene is TRBV28, the J gene TRBJ1-2; 9 bases agree with TRBD1. The sample comprised blood. The TCR sequence derives from a woman under 40 with Graves' ophthalmopathy. The CDR3 loop is CASSSTSGTGKGYGYTF. DNA of the CDR3: TGTGCCAGCAGTTCTACTTCCGGGACAGGGAAGGGTTATGGCTACACCTTC.